This TCR beta chain is drawn from a study of T cell responses to AZD1222 COVID-19 vaccine. Study-level background: The study pooled second doses at about 4 or about 12 weeks. Whole-study findings and limits: Close to half of all spike-specific TCRs reportedly target regions of the variants that are unmutated. Among the donors, most were white British and more were female, and clonal diversity was possibly underestimated. At study baseline, merely five or six AZD1222 recipients were seropositive.

Assay used: immunoSEQ multiplex PCR; TCRdb lists only in-frame clones, some missing. Among roughly 150,000 clones listed, around nine tenths were seen once. The V and J ends lost 5 bases and 1 base respectively, with 14 bases between them. CDR3 length: 16 amino acids. Looked up from germline, CDR1 is LNHDA and CDR2 is SQIVND (reference sequence). For this clone: The target antigen is unknown.

The TCR was taken from an adult in good health. Sequenced here: peripheral blood, sampled on day 0 of AZD1222 vaccination. The genes are TRBV19 and TRBJ2-2; perhaps D is TRBD1 or TRBD2 (6 bases each). The DNA of the CDR3 is TGTGCCAGTAGTCTAGGGGGGCATTTGAACACCGGGGAGCTGTTTTTT. Protein product: CASSLGGHLNTGELFF.